The 8 T cell receptor beta chains presented below share a single source sample, sequenced in a study of CD8+ T cells in alopecia areata. Following RNA extraction, reverse transcription yielded cDNA that acted as the sequencing template. Sequenced by immunoSEQ multiplex PCR; TCRdb stores in-frame clones only, minus some. The sample has 150,000 to 200,000 clones; just under 60% are singletons. Sample: CD4+ T cells sorted from blood, taken at week 0. The receptors derive from a human donor with alopecia areata.

The chain carries TRBV14 and TRBJ2-5; D may be TRBD2 (5 bases). Germline CDR1 SGHDN, CDR2 FVKESK. This CDR3 contains 14 residues. V shed 0 bases and J shed 5 bases, with 10 bases lying between them. The DNA of the CDR3 is TGTGCCAGCAGCCAAGATGGGAGTTTGGAGACCCAGTACTTC. It codes for CASSQDGSLETQYF. The complete variable domain, with remaining parts taken from reference TRBV14 and TRBJ2-5, reads EAGVTQFPSHSVIEKGQTVTLRCDPISGHDNLYWYRRVMGKEIKFLLHFVKESKQDESGMPNNRFLAERTGGTYSTLKVQPAELEDSGVYFCASSQDGSLETQYFGPGTRLLVL.

This clone was counted only a few times. The CDR3 coding sequence is TGTGCCAGCGGACAGGGAAGCTCCTACGAGCAGTACTTC. Encoded protein: CASGQGSSYEQYF. The chain joins TRBV6-5 to TRBJ2-7; 8 bases align to TRBD1. The CDR3 has 13 residues. V trimming: 8 bases; J trimming: 0 bases; junction bases outside the gene matches: 3. The germline V gene has CDR1 MNHEY and CDR2 SVGAGI.

This clone was seen a handful of times. V usage is TRBV4-1 and J usage is TRBJ2-4, with 7 positions matching TRBD1. The CDR3 extends over 16 amino acids. Trimming at V came to 3 bases and at J to 0 bases, leaving 5 bases not matched to a gene. Germline V gives CDR1 MGHRA, CDR2 YSYEKL. CDR3 in amino acids: CASSQRQGAAKNIQYF. The CDR3 DNA reads as TGCGCCAGCAGCCAGAGACAGGGAGCAGCCAAAAACATTCAGTACTTC.

The chain combines TRBV6-1 with TRBJ1-2, with 7 bases aligning to TRBD1. There are 13 residues in the CDR3. Per germline, CDR1 MNHNS and CDR2 SASEGT. V was pared by 8 bases and J by 10 bases, with 13 bases of the junction left unmatched. The CDR3 nucleotides are TGTGCCAGCGCGGGGGTCCGACAGGGACCCTACACCTTC. Residues: CASAGVRQGPYTF.

Concerning this clone: The sample has other DNA sequences that encode this CDR3 too. The genes are TRBV29-1 and TRBJ1-2; D gene unclear. From germline, CDR1 is SQVTM and CDR2 ANQGSEA. Trimming took off 4 bases at V and 9 bases at J, with 3 bases between the two ends. The CDR3 covers 8 residues. As DNA, the CDR3 is TGCAGCGTTGTCAGCTACACCTTC. It specifies CSVVSYTF. The whole variable domain, filled in from reference TRBV29-1 and TRBJ1-2, reads SAVISQKPSRDICQRGTSLTIQCQVDSQVTMMFWYRQQPGQSLTLIATANQGSEATYESGFVIDKFPISRPNLTFSTLTVSNMSPEDSSIYLCSVVSYTFGSGTRLTVV.

The chain couples TRBV5-1 to TRBJ2-2, with a possible D match to TRBD2 (5 bases). Per the germline V gene, CDR1 is SGHRS and CDR2 is YFSETQ. V was shortened by 3 bases and J by 5 bases, with 5 bases between the two germline ends. The CDR3 spans 12 residues. CDR3: CASSSGTGELFF. The CDR3 region has the DNA TGCGCCAGCAGCTCGGGAACCGGGGAGCTGTTTTTT. The full variable domain, completed using reference TRBV5-1 and TRBJ2-2, is KAGVTQTPRYLIKTRGQQVTLSCSPISGHRSVSWYQQTPGQGLQFLFEYFSETQRNKGNFPGRFSGRQFSNSRSEMNVSTLELGDSALYLCASSSGTGELFFGEGSRLTVL.

The V call is TRBV7-2, the J call TRBJ2-4; perhaps TRBD1 as D (6 bases). The CDR3 runs to 14 residues. Germline V gene lookup returns CDR1 SGHTA and CDR2 FQGNSA. V gave up 5 bases and J gave up 7 bases, with 15 bases separating them. The DNA of the CDR3 is TGTGCCAGCAGCCCCGGGACATCCAGGAACATTCAGTACTTC. It translates to CASSPGTSRNIQYF.

This clone has just a few counts. The chain employs TRBV29-1 and TRBJ2-3; 12 bases line up with TRBD2. The V and J ends lost 6 bases and 9 bases, in that order; junction bases with no gene match: 10. Germline V CDR1 and CDR2: SQVTM, ANQGSEA. The CDR3 is made up of 14 amino acids. The CDR3 DNA is TGCAGCGTGGGCCGCCGGACTAGCGGGGTCACGCAGTATTTT. It encodes CSVGRRTSGVTQYF.